These 9 T cell receptor beta chains originate from one sample sequenced in a study of regulatory T cells in long-lasting Graves disease. Through Arm-PCR of CDR3 regions and iRepertoire HTBI primers, TCR beta libraries were built. TCRdb fed the multiplex PCR reads into MiXCR, producing one record per CDR3 protein. This sample carries roughly 400,000 distinct CDR3 sequences, around 20% of them seen once, and the ten largest clones take roughly an eighth. This sample's time point: persistent/refractory GD, antithyroid drugs over 5 years with positive TRAb. The TCR library used RNA extracted from PBMCs. The sample here was peripheral blood mononuclear cells (PBMCs), taken when the disease was refractory, from a patient treated with antithyroid drugs. The receptor set was obtained from a female donor with Graves disease.

Ten or more counts support this clonotype. This chain connects TRBV6-1 to TRBJ2-4, with D perhaps TRBD2 (5 bases). CDR3 length: 16 amino acids. V lost 0 bases, J lost 11 bases, and 20 bases lay in between. Germline lookup yields CDR1 MNHNS and CDR2 SASEGT. For the CDR3, the DNA is TGTGCCAGCAGTGAAGCGGTTGGGTCTAGCCCATCCGTTCAGTACTTC. Protein product: CASSEAVGSSPSVQYF.

Notes on this clonotype: With a far larger clone one base away, a read error is the likely cause. CDR3 coding DNA: TGTGCCATCAGTGACGGCGGAGCACTAAACATTCAGTACTTC. Protein sequence: CAISDGGALNIQYF. The chain uses TRBV10-3 and TRBJ2-4; D is undetermined. This CDR3 contains 14 residues. Trimming stripped 3 bases from V and 6 bases from J, with 12 bases between. CDR1 is ENHRY and CDR2 is SYGVKD in the germline V gene.

The chain employs TRBV7-9 and TRBJ2-2; 15 bases are a match to TRBD2. The CDR3 contains 16 residues. V was pared by 5 bases and J by 6 bases, with 4 bases of the junction left unmatched. Germline V gene lookup returns CDR1 SEHNR and CDR2 FQNEAQ (reference sequence). For the CDR3, the DNA is TGTGCCAGCAGCCAAGGGACTAGCGGGAGGTCCGGGGAGCTGTTTTTT. Protein: CASSQGTSGRSGELFF. Filled out from reference TRBV7-9 and TRBJ2-2, the complete variable domain reads DTGVSQNPRHKITKRGQNVTFRCDPISEHNRLYWYRQTLGQGPEFLTYFQNEAQLEKSRLLSDRFSAERPKGSFSTLEIQRTEQGDSAMYLCASSQGTSGRSGELFFGEGSRLTVL.

The chain is built from TRBV19 and TRBJ2-1, with TRBD2 as a possible D gene (6 bases). Germline V gene sequence: CDR1 LNHDA, CDR2 SQIVND (reference sequence). The length of the CDR3 is 15 residues. Between the trimmed V and J ends, which lost 3 bases and 0 bases, there was a span of 9 bases. The CDR3 region is CASSMDGSSYNEQFF. CDR3 nucleotides: TGTGCCAGTAGTATGGACGGGAGCTCCTACAATGAGCAGTTCTTC. The full variable domain, in which reference TRBV19 and TRBJ2-1 provide the parts outside the CDR3, is DGGITQSPKYLFRKEGQNVTLSCEQNLNHDAMYWYRQDPGQGLRLIYYSQIVNDFQKGDIAEGYSVSREKKESFPLTVTSAQKNPTAFYLCASSMDGSSYNEQFFGPGTRLTVL.

The CDR3 DNA sequence: TGTGCCAGCTCACCACGAGCTCCTAGGGATACGCAGTATTTT. Amino acids: CASSPRAPRDTQYF. The chain uses TRBV18 and TRBJ2-3; D is ambiguous. CDR3 size: 14 residues. Trimming removed 1 base at V and 6 bases at J, with 11 bases between. CDR1 and CDR2 from the germline V gene are KGHSH and LQKENI.

This chain uses TRBV14 with TRBJ2-6; no firm D call. Trimming took 2 bases from V and 0 from J, leaving 5 bases between them. The CDR3 spans 15 residues. The germline V gene has CDR1 SGHDN and CDR2 FVKESK. The CDR3 region has the DNA TGTGCCAGCAGCCAATTGGGCTCTGGGGCCAACGTCCTGACTTTC. It specifies CASSQLGSGANVLTF.

The table lists this clonotype with many counts. This chain connects TRBV19 to TRBJ2-7, with D possibly being TRBD2 (5 bases). This CDR3 is 14 amino acids long. Germline CDR1 is LNHDA and CDR2 is SQIVND (reference sequence). The V end lost 9 bases, the J end lost 0 bases, and 15 bases lay between the germline ends. CDR3 residues: CASSLARDSYEQYF. CDR3 DNA: TGTGCCAGCAGCCTAGCACGGGACTCCTACGAGCAGTACTTC. The full variable domain, rest sourced from reference TRBV19 and TRBJ2-7, is DGGITQSPKYLFRKEGQNVTLSCEQNLNHDAMYWYRQDPGQGLRLIYYSQIVNDFQKGDIAEGYSVSREKKESFPLTVTSAQKNPTAFYLCASSLARDSYEQYFGPGTRLTVT.

This clonotype was seen many times. The CDR3 DNA is TGTGCCAGCAGTTTAGGCAGCGAGCTTAACTATGGCTACACCTTC. This sequence encodes CASSLGSELNYGYTF. The chain is built from TRBV12-3 or TRBV12-4 and TRBJ1-2; D unclear. With 1 base removed from V and 1 base from J, the gap between germline ends came to 10 bases. This CDR3 has 15 amino acids.

The V gene is TRBV7-9, the J gene TRBJ2-7, with no clear D. The CDR3 is 14 residues long. The germline V gene has CDR1 SEHNR and CDR2 FQNEAQ (reference sequence). Trimming cost V 3 bases and J 5 bases, with 14 bases left between them. This chain's CDR3 is CASSLVQSVHEQYF. The CDR3 DNA is TGTGCCAGCAGCTTGGTACAATCAGTCCACGAGCAGTACTTC.